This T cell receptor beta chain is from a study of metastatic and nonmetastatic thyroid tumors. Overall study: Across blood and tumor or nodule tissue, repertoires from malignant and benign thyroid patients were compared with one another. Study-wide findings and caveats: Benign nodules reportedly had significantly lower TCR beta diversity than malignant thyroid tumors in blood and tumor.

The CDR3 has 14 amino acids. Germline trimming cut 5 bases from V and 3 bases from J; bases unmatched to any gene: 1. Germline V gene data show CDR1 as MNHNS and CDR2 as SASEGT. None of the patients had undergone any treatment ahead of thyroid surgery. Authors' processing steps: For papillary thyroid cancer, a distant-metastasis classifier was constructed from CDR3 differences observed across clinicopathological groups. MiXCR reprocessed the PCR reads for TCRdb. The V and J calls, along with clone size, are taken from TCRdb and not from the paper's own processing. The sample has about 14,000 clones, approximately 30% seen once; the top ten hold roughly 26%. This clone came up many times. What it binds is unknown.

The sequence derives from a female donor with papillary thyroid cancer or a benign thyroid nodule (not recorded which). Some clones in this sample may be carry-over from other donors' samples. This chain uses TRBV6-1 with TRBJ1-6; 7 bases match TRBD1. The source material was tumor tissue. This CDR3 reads CASSSGGYNSPLHF. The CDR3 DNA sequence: TGTGCCAGCAGTTCAGGGGGCTATAATTCACCCCTCCACTTT.